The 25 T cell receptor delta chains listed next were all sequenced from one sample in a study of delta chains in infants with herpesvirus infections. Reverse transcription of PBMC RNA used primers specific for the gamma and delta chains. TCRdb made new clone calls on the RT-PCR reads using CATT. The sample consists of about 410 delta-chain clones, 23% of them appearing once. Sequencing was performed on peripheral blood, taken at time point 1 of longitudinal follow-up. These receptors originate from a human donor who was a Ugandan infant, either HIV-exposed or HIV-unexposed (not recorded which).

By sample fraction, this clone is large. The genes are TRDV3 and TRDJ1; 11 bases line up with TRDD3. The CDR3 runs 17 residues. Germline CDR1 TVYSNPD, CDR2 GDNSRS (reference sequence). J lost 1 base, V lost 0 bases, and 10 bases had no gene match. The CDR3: CAFRLGDTYRTTDKLIF. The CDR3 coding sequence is TGTGCCTTTAGGCTGGGGGATACCTATAGAACCACCGATAAACTCATCTTT.

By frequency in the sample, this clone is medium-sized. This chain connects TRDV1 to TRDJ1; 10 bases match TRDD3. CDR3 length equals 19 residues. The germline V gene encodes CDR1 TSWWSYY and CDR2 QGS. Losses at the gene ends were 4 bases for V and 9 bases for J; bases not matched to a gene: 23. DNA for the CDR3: TGTGCTCTTGGGGTCCTGGCCTTGAGCCTTACTGGGGGATCCGAGGAACTCATCTTT. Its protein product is CALGVLALSLTGGSEELIF.

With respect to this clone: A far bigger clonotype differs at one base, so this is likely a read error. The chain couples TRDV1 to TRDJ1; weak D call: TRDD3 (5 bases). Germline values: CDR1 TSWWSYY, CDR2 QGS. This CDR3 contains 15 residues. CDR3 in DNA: TGTGCTCCTGGGTACAACTCCGGCCCGTTTATTAAACTCATCTTT. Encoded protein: CAPGYNSGPFIKLIF.

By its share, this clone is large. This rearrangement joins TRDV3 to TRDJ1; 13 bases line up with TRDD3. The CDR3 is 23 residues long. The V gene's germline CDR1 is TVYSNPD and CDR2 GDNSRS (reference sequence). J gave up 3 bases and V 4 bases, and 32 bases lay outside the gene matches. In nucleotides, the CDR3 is TGTGCCTGTCTTCCACCTACATCAGACGCACCCGAGACTGGGGGATACGGCCCCGATAAACTCATCTTT. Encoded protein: CACLPPTSDAPETGGYGPDKLIF. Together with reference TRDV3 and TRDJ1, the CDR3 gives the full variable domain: CDKVTQSSPDQTVASGSEVVLLCTYDTVYSNPDLFWYRIRPDYSFQFVFYGDNSRSEGADFTQGRFSVKHILTQKAFHLVISPVRTEDSATYYCACLPPTSDAPETGGYGPDKLIFGKGTRVTVEP.

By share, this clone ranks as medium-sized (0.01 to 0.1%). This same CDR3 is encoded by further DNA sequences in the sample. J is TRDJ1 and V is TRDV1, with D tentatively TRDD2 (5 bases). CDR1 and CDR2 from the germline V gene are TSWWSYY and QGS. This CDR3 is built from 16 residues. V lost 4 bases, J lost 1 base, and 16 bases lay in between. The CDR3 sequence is CALGVRPPLLTDKLIF. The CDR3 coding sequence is TGTGCTCTTGGGGTCCGACCCCCCCTACTCACCGATAAACTCATCTTT.

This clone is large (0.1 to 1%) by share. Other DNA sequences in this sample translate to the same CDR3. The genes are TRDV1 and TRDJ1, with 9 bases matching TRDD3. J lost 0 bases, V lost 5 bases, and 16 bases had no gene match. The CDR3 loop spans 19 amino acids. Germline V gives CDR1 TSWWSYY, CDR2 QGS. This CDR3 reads CALGNYPLTGGPYTDKLIF. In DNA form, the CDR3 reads TGTGCTCTTGGGAACTATCCTCTCACTGGGGGACCGTACACCGATAAACTCATCTTT.

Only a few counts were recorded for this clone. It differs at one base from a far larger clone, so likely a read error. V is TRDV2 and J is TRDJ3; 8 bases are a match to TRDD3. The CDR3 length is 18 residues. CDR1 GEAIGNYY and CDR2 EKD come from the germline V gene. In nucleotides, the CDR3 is TGTGCCAGTGACATACTGGGGGCCAGCTCCTGGGACACCCGACAGATGTTTTTC. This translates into CASDILGASSWDTRQMFF.

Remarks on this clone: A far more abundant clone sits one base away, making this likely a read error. CDR3 residues: CALGELVGTVGRAGQLFF. CDR3 bases: TGTGCTCTTGGGGAACTCGTCGGCACCGTGGGTCGTGCGGGACAACTCTTCTTT. The chain combines TRDV1 with TRDJ2; D remains ambiguous. V lost 0 bases to trimming and J lost 10 bases, with 24 bases between them. Germline V gene sequence: CDR1 TSWWSYY, CDR2 QGS. CDR3 length: 18 residues.

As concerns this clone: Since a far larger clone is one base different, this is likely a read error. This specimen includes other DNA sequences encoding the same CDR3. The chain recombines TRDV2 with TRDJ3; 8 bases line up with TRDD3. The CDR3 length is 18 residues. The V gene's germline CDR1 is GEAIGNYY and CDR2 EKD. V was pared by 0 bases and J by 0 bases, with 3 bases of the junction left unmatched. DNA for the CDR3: TGTGCCTGTGACACCGGGGGATATGACTCCTGGGACACCCGACAGATGTTTTTC. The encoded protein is CACDTGGYDSWDTRQMFF.

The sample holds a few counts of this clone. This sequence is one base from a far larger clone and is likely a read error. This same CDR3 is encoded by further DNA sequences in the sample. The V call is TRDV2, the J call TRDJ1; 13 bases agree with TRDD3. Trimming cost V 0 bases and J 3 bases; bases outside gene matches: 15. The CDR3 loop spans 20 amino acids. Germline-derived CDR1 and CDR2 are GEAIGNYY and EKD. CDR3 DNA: TGTGCCTGTGACACCGCCCAAGAACTGGGGGATACGCGGGGTCCCGATAAACTCATCTTT. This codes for CACDTAQELGDTRGPDKLIF.

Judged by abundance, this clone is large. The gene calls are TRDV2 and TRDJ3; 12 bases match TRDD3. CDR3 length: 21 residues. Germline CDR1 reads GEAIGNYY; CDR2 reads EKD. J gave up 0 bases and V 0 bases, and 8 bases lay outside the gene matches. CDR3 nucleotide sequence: TGTGCCTGTGACACCATGCTACTGGGGGATACCTACTCCTGGGACACCCGACAGATGTTTTTC. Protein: CACDTMLLGDTYSWDTRQMFF.

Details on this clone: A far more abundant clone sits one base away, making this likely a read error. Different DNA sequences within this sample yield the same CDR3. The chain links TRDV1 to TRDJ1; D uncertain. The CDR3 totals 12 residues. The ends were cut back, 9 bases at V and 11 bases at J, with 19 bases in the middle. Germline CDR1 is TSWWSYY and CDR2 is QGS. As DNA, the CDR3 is TGTGCTCTGGCAACCGGGGCATGGAAGCTCATCTTT. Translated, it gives CALATGAWKLIF.

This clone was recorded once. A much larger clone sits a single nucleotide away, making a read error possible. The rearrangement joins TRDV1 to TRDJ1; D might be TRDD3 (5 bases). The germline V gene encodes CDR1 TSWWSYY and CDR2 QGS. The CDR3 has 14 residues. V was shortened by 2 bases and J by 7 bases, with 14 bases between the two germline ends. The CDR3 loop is CALGEAGIGGKLIF. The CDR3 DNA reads TGTGCTCTTGGGGAAGCCGGGATCGGCGGTAAACTCATCTTT.

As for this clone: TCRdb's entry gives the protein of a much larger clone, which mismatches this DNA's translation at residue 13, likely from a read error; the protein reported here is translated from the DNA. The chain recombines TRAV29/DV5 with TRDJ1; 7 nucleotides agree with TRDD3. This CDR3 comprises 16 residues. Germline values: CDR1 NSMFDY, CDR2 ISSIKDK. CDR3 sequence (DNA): TGTGCAGCAAGTAAAGGGGGATCCCCAAGACCCGATAATCTCATCTTT. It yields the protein CAASKGGSPRPDNLIF.

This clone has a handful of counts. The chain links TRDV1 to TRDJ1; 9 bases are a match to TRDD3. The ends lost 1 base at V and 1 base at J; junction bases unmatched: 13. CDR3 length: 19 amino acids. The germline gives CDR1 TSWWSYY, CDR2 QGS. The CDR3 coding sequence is TGTGCTCTTGGGGAACGAACCGCCTCCCTGGGGGATTCCACCGATAAACTCATCTTT. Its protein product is CALGERTASLGDSTDKLIF.

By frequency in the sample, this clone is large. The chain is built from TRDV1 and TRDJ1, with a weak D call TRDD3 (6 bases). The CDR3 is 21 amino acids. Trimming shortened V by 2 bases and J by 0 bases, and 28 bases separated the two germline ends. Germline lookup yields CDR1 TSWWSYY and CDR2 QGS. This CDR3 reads CALGEYSSGSYWASYTDKLIF. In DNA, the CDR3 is TGTGCTCTTGGGGAATATAGTAGTGGTTCGTACTGGGCCTCGTACACCGATAAACTCATCTTT.

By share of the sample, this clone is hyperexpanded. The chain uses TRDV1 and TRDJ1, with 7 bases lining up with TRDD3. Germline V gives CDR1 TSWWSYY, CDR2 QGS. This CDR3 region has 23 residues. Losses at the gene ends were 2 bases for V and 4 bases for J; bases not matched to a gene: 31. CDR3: CALGESSAYQLGGSKGGDDKLIF. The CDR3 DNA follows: TGTGCTCTTGGGGAATCCTCCGCCTATCAACTCGGGGGATCCAAGGGGGGCGACGATAAACTCATCTTT.

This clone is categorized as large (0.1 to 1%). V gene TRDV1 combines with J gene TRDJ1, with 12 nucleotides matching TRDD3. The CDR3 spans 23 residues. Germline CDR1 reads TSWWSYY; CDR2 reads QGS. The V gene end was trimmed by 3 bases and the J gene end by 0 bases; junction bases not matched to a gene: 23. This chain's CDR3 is CALGDRGFFPGGYVVLYTDKLIF. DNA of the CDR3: TGTGCTCTTGGGGACAGGGGATTCTTCCCTGGGGGATACGTAGTGCTGTACACCGATAAACTCATCTTT.

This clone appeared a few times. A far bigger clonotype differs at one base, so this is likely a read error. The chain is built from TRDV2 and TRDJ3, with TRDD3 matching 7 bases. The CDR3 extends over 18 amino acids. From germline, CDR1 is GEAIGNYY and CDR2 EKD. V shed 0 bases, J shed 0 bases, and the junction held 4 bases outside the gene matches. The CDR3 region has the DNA TGTGCCTGTGACACCGGGGGATGCGACTCCTGGGACACCCGACAGATGTTTTTC. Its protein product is CACDTGGCDSWDTRQMFF.

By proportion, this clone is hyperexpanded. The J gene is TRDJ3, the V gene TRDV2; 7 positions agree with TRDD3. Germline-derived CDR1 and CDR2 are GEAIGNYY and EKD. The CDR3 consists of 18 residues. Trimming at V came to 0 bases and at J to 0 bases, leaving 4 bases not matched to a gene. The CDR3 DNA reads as TGTGCCTGTGACACCGGGGGATGGAGCTCCTGGGACACCCGACAGATGTTTTTC. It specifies CACDTGGWSSWDTRQMFF.

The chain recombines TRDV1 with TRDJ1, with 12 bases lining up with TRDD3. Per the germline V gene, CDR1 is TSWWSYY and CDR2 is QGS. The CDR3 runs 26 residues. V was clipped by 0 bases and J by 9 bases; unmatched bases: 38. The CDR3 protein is CALGELVRSYDLGDTATGNILAQLIF. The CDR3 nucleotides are TGTGCTCTTGGGGAACTAGTTCGGTCCTACGATCTGGGGGATACGGCCACCGGGAATATACTCGCGCAACTCATCTTT.

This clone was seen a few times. CDR3 DNA sequence: TGTGCTCTTGGGGCCCGGGCCTTCCTCAACCAACTAACTTACTGGGGGATCTATTGGAACACCGATAAACTCATCTTT. Translated, it gives CALGARAFLNQLTYWGIYWNTDKLIF. The gene calls are TRDV1 and TRDJ1, with 10 bases that match TRDD3. The V segment lost 4 bases and the J segment 0 bases; nucleotides outside the gene matches: 35. CDR3 size: 26 residues. Looked up from germline, CDR1 is TSWWSYY and CDR2 is QGS.

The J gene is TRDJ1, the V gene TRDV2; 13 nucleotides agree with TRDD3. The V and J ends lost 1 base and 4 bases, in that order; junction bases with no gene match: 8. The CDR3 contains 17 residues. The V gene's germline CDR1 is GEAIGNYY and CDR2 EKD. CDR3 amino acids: CACDTTGGYASIDKLIF. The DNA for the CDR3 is TGTGCCTGTGACACTACTGGGGGATACGCGTCAATCGATAAACTCATCTTT.

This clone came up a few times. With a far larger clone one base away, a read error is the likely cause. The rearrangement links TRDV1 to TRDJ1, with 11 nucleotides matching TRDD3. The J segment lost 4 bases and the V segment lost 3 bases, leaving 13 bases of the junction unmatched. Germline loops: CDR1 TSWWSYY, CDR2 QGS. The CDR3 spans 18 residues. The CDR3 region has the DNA TGTGCTCTTGGGGAGTTTCCCGTCGTAACTGGGGGATACGATAAACTCATCTTT. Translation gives CALGEFPVVTGGYDKLIF.

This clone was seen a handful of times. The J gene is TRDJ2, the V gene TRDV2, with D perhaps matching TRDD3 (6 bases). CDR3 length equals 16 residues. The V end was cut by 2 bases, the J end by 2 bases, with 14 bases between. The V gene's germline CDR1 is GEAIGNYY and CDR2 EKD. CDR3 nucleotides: TGTGCCTGTGACAGGGTTGGGGGTTTCTTGACAGCACAACTCTTCTTT. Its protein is CACDRVGGFLTAQLFF.